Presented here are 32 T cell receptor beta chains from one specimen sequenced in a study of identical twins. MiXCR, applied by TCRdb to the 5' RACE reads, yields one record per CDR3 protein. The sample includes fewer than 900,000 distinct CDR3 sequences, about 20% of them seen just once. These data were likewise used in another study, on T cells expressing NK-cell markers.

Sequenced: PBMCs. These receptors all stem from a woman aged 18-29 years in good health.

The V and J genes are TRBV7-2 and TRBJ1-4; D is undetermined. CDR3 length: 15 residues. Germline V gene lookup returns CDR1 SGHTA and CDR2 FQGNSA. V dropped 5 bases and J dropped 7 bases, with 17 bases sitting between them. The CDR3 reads CASSARSRVGEKLFF. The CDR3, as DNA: TGTGCCAGCAGCGCCAGGAGCCGAGTGGGTGAAAAACTGTTTTTT.

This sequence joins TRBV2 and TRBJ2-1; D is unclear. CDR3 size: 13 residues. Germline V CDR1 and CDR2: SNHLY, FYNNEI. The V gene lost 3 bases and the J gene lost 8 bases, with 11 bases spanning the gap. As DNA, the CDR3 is TGTGCCAGCAGTGACTTCGGGTGGCATGAGCAGTTCTTC. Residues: CASSDFGWHEQFF.

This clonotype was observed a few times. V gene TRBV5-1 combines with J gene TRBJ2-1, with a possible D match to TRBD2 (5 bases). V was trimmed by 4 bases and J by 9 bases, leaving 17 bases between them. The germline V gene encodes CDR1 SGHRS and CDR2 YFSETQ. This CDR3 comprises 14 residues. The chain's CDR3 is CASSPRGDPREQFF. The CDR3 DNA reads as TGCGCCAGCAGCCCCCGGGGAGATCCACGTGAGCAGTTCTTC. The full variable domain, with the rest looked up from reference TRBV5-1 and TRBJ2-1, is KAGVTQTPRYLIKTRGQQVTLSCSPISGHRSVSWYQQTPGQGLQFLFEYFSETQRNKGNFPGRFSGRQFSNSRSEMNVSTLELGDSALYLCASSPRGDPREQFFGPGTRLTVL.

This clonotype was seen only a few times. DNA of the CDR3: TGTGCCATCAGTGCCGGGAGAGACACTGAAGCTTTCTTT. The encoded protein is CAISAGRDTEAFF. This sequence joins TRBV10-3 and TRBJ1-1; no firm D call. CDR1 is ENHRY and CDR2 is SYGVKD in the germline V gene. This CDR3 has 13 residues. V was cut by 4 bases and J by 3 bases, with 9 bases left in between.

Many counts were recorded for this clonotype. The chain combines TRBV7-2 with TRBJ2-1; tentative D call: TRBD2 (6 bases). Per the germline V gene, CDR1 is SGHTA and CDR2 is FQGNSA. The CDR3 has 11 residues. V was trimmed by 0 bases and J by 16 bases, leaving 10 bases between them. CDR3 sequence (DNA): TGTGCCAGCAGCTTAGCACTAGCTAGCTTCTTC. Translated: CASSLALASFF.

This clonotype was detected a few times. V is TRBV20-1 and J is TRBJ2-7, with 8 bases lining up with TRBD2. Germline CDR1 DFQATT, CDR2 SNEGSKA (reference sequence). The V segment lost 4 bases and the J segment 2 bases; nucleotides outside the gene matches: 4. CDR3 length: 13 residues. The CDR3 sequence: CSAKTSEPYEQYF. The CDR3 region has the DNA TGCAGTGCTAAGACTAGCGAACCCTACGAGCAGTACTTC.

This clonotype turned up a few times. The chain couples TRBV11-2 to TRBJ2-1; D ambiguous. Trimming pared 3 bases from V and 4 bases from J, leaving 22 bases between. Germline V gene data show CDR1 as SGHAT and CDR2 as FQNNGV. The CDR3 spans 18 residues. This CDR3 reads CASSFPPRAPHSYNEQFF. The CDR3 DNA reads TGTGCCAGCAGCTTCCCCCCTCGGGCACCTCATTCGTACAATGAGCAGTTCTTC.

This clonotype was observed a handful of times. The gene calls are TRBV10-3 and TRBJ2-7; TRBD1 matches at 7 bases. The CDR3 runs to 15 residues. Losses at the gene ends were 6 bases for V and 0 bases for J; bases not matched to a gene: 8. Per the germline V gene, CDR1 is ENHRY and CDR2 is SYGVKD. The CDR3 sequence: CAIRTSTGASYEQYF. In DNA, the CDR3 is TGTGCCATCAGAACTTCCACAGGGGCCTCCTACGAGCAGTACTTC.

The CDR3 nucleotides read TGTGCCAGCAGTGGAGACAGGGGGCGAACAGATACGCAGTATTTT. It codes for CASSGDRGRTDTQYF. V gene TRBV28 combines with J gene TRBJ2-3; TRBD1 aligns across 10 bases. The CDR3 sequence is 15 residues long. Germline CDR1 MDHEN, CDR2 SYDVKM. Trimming removed 5 bases from V and 3 bases from J; junction bases left unmatched: 5.

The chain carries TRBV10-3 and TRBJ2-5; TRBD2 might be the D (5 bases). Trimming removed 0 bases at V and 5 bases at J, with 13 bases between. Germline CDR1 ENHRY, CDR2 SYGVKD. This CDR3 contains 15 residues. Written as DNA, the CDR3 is TGTGCCATCAGTGAGTCTCTTTTTAGGACTGAGACCCAGTACTTC. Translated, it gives CAISESLFRTETQYF.

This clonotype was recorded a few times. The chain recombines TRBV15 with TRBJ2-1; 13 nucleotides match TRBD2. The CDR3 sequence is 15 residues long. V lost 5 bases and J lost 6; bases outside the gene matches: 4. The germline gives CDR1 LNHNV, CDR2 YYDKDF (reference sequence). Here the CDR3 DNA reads TGTGCCACCAGCGGGGGACTAGCGGGGCTCAATGAGCAGTTCTTC. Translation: CATSGGLAGLNEQFF.

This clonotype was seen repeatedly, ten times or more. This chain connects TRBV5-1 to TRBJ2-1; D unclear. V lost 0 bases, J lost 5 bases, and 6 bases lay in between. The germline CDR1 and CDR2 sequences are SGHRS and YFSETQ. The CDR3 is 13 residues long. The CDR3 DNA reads TGCGCCAGCAGCTTGGCCCCGAACAATGAGCAGTTCTTC. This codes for CASSLAPNNEQFF. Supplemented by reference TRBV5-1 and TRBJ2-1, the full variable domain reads KAGVTQTPRYLIKTRGQQVTLSCSPISGHRSVSWYQQTPGQGLQFLFEYFSETQRNKGNFPGRFSGRQFSNSRSEMNVSTLELGDSALYLCASSLAPNNEQFFGPGTRLTVL.

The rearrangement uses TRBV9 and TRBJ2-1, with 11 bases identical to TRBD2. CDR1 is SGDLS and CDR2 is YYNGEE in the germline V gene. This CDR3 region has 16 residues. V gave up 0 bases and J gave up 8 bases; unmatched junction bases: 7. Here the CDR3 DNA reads TGTGCCAGCAGCGTAGAGGTAGCGGGAGGGCTAGATGAGCAGTTCTTC. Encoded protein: CASSVEVAGGLDEQFF. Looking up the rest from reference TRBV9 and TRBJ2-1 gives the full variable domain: DSGVTQTPKHLITATGQRVTLRCSPRSGDLSVYWYQQSLDQGLQFLIQYYNGEERAKGNILERFSAQQFPDLHSELNLSSLELGDSALYFCASSVEVAGGLDEQFFGPGTRLTVL.

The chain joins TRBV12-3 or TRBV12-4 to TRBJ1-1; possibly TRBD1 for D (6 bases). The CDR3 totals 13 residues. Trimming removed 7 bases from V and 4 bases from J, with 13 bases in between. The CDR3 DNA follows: TGTGCCAGCACCTACCAGGGGAGCACTGAAGCTTTCTTT. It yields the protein CASTYQGSTEAFF.

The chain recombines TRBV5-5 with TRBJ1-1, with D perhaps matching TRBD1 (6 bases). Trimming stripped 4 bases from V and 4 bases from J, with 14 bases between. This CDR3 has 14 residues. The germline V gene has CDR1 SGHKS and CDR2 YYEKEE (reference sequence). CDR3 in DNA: TGTGCCAGCAGCGACAGGCGGGGGGGCACTGAAGCTTTCTTT. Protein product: CASSDRRGGTEAFF.

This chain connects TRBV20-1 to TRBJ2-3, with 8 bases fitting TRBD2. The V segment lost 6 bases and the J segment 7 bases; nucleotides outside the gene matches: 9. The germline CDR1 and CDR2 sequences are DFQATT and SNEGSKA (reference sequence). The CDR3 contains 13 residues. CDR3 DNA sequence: TGCAGTGCCGGATCTAGCGGGCCTAATACGCAGTATTTT. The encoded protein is CSAGSSGPNTQYF.

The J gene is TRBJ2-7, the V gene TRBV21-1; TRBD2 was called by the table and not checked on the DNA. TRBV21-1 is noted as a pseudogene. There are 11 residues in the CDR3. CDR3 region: CASIAASGQYF. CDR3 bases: TGTGCCAGCATAGCGGCCTCTGGGCAGTACTTC.

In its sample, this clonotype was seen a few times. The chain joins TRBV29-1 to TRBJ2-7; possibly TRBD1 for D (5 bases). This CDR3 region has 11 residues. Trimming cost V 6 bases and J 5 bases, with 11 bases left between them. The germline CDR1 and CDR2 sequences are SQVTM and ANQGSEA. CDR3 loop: CSVRQPNEQYF. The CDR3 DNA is TGCAGCGTACGACAGCCCAACGAGCAGTACTTC.

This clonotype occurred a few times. CDR3 loop: CASSLVGLAGGKNNEQFF. As DNA, the CDR3 is TGTGCCAGCAGCTTAGTAGGACTAGCGGGGGGGAAAAACAATGAGCAGTTCTTC. This rearrangement joins TRBV7-6 to TRBJ2-1; 15 bases map to TRBD2. Trimming removed 1 base from V and 5 bases from J; junction bases left unmatched: 6. CDR1 SGHVS and CDR2 FNYEAQ come from the germline V gene. The CDR3 runs 18 residues.

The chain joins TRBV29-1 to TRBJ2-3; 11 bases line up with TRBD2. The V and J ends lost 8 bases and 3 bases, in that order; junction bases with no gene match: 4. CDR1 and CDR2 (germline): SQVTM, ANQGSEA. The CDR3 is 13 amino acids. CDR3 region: CSPTSGSTDTQYF. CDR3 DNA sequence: TGCAGCCCAACTAGCGGGAGTACAGATACGCAGTATTTT.

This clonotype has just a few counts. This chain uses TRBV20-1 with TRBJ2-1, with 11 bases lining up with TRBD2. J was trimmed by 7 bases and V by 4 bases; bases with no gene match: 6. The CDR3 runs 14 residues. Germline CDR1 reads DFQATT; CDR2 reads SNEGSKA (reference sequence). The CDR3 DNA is TGCAGTGCTAAACTAGCGGGAGTTCTAAATGAGCAGTTCTTC. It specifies CSAKLAGVLNEQFF.

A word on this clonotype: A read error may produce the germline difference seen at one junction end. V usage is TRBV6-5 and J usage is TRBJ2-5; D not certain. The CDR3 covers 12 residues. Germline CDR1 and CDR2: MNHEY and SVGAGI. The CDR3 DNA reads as TGTGGCAGCAGCACGTACCAAGAGACCCAGTACTTC. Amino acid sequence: CGSSTYQETQYF.

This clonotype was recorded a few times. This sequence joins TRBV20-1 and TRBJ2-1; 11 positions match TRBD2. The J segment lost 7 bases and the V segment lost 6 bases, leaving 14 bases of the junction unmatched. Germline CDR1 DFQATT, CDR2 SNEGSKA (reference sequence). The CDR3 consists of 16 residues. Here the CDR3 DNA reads TGCAGTGCAACCCTCGACACCGGGACTAGCGGAAATGAGCAGTTCTTC. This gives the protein CSATLDTGTSGNEQFF.

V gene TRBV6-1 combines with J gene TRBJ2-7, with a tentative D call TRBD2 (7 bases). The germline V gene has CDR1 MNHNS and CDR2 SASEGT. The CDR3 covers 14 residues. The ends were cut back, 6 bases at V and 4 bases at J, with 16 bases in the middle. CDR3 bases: TGTGCCAGCAGAGTTGGGGGGGCAGAATACGAGCAGTACTTC. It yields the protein CASRVGGAEYEQYF.

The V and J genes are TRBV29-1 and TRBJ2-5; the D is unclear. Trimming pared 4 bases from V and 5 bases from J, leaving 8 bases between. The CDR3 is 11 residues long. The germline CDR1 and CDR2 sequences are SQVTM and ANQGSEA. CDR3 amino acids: CSVAAPETQYF. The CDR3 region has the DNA TGCAGCGTTGCCGCCCCGGAGACCCAGTACTTC.

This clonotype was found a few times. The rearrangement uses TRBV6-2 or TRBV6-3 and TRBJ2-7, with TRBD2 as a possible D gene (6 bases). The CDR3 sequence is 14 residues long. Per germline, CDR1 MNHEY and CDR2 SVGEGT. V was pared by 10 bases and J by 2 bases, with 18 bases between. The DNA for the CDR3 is TGTGCCACCAGACCTAGGAGGGTGACCTACGAGCAGTACTTC. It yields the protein CATRPRRVTYEQYF.

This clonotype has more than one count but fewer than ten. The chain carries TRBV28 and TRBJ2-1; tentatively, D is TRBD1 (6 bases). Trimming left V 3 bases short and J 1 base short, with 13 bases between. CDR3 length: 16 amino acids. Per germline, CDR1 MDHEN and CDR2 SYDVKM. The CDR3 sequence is CASSFGLGGSYNEQFF. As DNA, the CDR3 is TGTGCCAGCAGTTTTGGTTTAGGGGGTTCCTACAATGAGCAGTTCTTC.

The CDR3 DNA reads as TGTGCCAGCAGCTTATCCCGGGGGGGACAGGGAGAGACCCAGTACTTC. Protein: CASSLSRGGQGETQYF. The chain employs TRBV5-5 and TRBJ2-5; D perhaps matches TRBD1 (9 bases). Germline V gene lookup returns CDR1 SGHKS and CDR2 YYEKEE (reference sequence). The CDR3 is 16 amino acids. V was pared by 2 bases and J by 4 bases, with 18 bases between. Filled out from reference TRBV5-5 and TRBJ2-5, the complete variable domain reads DAGVTQSPTHLIKTRGQQVTLRCSPISGHKSVSWYQQVLGQGPQFIFQYYEKEERGRGNFPDRFSARQFPNYSSELNVNALLLGDSALYLCASSLSRGGQGETQYFGPGTRLLVL.

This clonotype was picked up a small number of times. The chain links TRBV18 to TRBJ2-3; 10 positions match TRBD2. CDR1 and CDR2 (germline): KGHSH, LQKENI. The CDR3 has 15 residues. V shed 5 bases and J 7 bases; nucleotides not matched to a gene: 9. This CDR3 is CASSSTLAGMYTQYF. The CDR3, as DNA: TGTGCCAGCTCATCTACACTAGCGGGAATGTATACGCAGTATTTT.

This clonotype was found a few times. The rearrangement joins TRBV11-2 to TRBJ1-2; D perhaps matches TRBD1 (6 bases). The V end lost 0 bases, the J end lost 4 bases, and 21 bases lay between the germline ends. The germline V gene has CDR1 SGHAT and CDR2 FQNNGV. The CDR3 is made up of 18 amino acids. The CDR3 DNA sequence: TGTGCCAGCAGCTTAGATTGGGGTGGAGGGGGGCGCGGCTATGGCTACACCTTC. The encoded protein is CASSLDWGGGGRGYGYTF.

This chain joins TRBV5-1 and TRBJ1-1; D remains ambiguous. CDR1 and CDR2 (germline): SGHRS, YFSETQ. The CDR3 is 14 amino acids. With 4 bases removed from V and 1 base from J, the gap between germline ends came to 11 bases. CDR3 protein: CASSIDAANTEAFF. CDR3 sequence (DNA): TGCGCCAGCAGCATAGACGCGGCGAACACTGAAGCTTTCTTT.

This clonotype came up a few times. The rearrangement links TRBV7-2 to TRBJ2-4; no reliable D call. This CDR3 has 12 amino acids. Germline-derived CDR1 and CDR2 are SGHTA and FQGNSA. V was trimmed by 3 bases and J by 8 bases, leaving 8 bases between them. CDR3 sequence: CASSLLGYIQYF. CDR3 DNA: TGTGCCAGCAGCTTGCTTGGCTACATTCAGTACTTC. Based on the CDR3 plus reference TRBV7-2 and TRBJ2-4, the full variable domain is GAGVSQSPSNKVTEKGKDVELRCDPISGHTALYWYRQSLGQGLEFLIYFQGNSAPDKSGLPSDRFSAERTGGSVSTLTIQRTQQEDSAVYLCASSLLGYIQYFGAGTRLSVL.